The clone carrying this T cell receptor beta chain was found once. This record comes from a study of blood T cell repertoires in COVID-19. V was pared by 3 bases and J by 4 bases, with 2 bases of the junction left unmatched. There are 13 residues in the CDR3. Germline CDR1 is SGHAT and CDR2 is FQNNGV. As originally analysed: Cell counts per sample came from amplifying reference gene primers. TCRdb's copy holds only in-frame clones and misses some; the assay was immunoSEQ multiplex PCR. V and J calls and clone size follow that table, whereas D and trimming were derived from the DNA. The data hold about 210,000 clones, with under 90% observed a single time.

Sequenced material: peripheral blood. This sequence originates from a woman over 75 with COVID-19, enrolled during active disease. The chain employs TRBV11-2 and TRBJ2-7; 8 positions agree with TRBD1. This CDR3 reads CASSLGDRYEQYF. The CDR3 DNA follows: TGTGCCAGCAGCTTGGGGGACAGGTACGAGCAGTACTTC.